Following are 10 T cell receptor beta chains from one sample sequenced in a study of cytomegalovirus exposure and HLA in healthy donors. 60 Vbeta and 13 Jbeta primers were used in PCR. The repertoire was sequenced with immunoSEQ multiplex PCR; TCRdb's copy has only in-frame clones and lacks some. Of more than 110,000 clones detected, about 74% appear once; the ten largest clones hold nearly 5%. Sequencing was performed on PBMCs. These receptors originate from a woman between 45 and 65 years old in good health and CMV-seronegative.

V gene TRBV29-1 combines with J gene TRBJ2-7, with 10 bases lining up with TRBD1. Trimming at V came to 5 bases and at J to 3 bases, leaving 7 bases not matched to a gene. There are 14 residues in the CDR3. Germline V gene sequence: CDR1 SQVTM, CDR2 ANQGSEA. The CDR3 DNA is TGCAGCGTTTATGGGACAGGGGAAGGCTACGAGCAGTACTTC. It specifies CSVYGTGEGYEQYF.

The chain combines TRBV23-1 with TRBJ2-5; D not certain. TRBV23-1 is annotated as an ORF whose role is uncertain. Trimming shortened V by 7 bases and J by 1 base, and 4 bases separated the two germline ends. The CDR3 spans 11 residues. The CDR3 DNA is TGCGCCAGCACCCTCCAAGAGACCCAGTACTTC. This codes for CASTLQETQYF.

The genes are TRBV4-1 and TRBJ2-7, with 8 bases aligning to TRBD2. V shed 3 bases, J shed 4 bases, and the junction held 14 bases outside the gene matches. The CDR3 runs to 17 residues. CDR1 MGHRA and CDR2 YSYEKL come from the germline V gene. CDR3 sequence reads: CASSHTAGESNSYEQYF. Here the CDR3 DNA reads TGCGCCAGCAGCCACACAGCGGGGGAAAGCAATTCTTACGAGCAGTACTTC.

The CDR3 sequence is CATALGAGGELFF. The CDR3 DNA reads as TGTGCCACCGCCCTAGGGGCTGGCGGGGAGCTGTTTTTT. The chain recombines TRBV7-9 with TRBJ2-2, with D possibly TRBD1 on 5 matching bases. Trimming shortened V by 10 bases and J by 7 bases, and 16 bases separated the two germline ends. The germline CDR1 and CDR2 sequences are SEHNR and FQNEAQ (reference sequence). There are 13 residues in the CDR3.

V is TRBV7-2 and J is TRBJ2-7; D is perhaps TRBD1 (7 bases). The CDR3 is made up of 13 amino acids. Looked up from germline, CDR1 is SGHTA and CDR2 is FQGNSA. Trimming took 5 bases from V and 7 from J, leaving 15 bases between them. The CDR3 sequence is CASSGGTVLEQYF. DNA for the CDR3: TGTGCCAGCAGCGGAGGGACAGTATTAGAGCAGTACTTC.

The chain combines TRBV11-2 with TRBJ2-5; TRBD2 matches 8 bases. Trimming at V came to 4 bases and at J to 5 bases, leaving 9 bases not matched to a gene. The CDR3 is made up of 15 amino acids. Germline V gene lookup returns CDR1 SGHAT and CDR2 FQNNGV. CDR3 nucleotide sequence: TGTGCCAGCAGCTCCCGCATCGGGGGGGCGGAGACCCAGTACTTC. Translated: CASSSRIGGAETQYF.

Only a few counts were recorded for this clone. This chain connects TRBV6-6 to TRBJ1-4; no definite D call. V lost 10 bases, J lost 5 bases, and 8 bases lay in between. Germline lookup yields CDR1 MNHNY and CDR2 SVGAGI (reference sequence). This CDR3 comprises 11 residues. This CDR3 is CAIGRNEKLFF. CDR3 bases: TGTGCCATAGGGAGGAATGAAAAACTGTTTTTT.

This clone has a handful of counts. This chain joins TRBV10-2 and TRBJ2-3, with a tentative D call TRBD2 (5 bases). The V gene's germline CDR1 is WSHSY and CDR2 SAAADI. V dropped 10 bases and J dropped 6 bases, with 20 bases sitting between them. This CDR3 has 14 residues. The CDR3 sequence: CATSRSLRGDTQYF. The CDR3 DNA reads TGCGCCACCTCTCGGTCCCTGCGCGGGGATACGCAGTATTTT.

The sample holds a few counts of this clone. The V gene is TRBV5-1, the J gene TRBJ2-7, with TRBD1 matching over 7 bases. Germline lookup yields CDR1 SGHRS and CDR2 YFSETQ. The CDR3 totals 15 residues. Unmatched junction bases numbered 7, after V lost 2 bases and J lost 2 bases. The CDR3 sequence: CASSFGTDQTYEQYF. CDR3 bases: TGCGCCAGCAGCTTCGGGACAGACCAAACCTACGAGCAGTACTTC.

This clone was seen more than once but under ten times. The CDR3 is CASSRQRDRGLNEKLFF. CDR3 sequence (DNA): TGCGCCAGCAGCCGCCAGCGGGACAGGGGACTTAATGAAAAACTGTTTTTT. The chain is built from TRBV4-1 and TRBJ1-4; 10 nucleotides match TRBD1. Germline V gene lookup returns CDR1 MGHRA and CDR2 YSYEKL. This CDR3 spans 17 amino acids. Trimming removed 4 bases from V and 4 bases from J; junction bases left unmatched: 9.